Below, 11 T cell receptor beta chains from the same sample are listed, as sequenced in a study of a mutant IDH1 vaccine in newly diagnosed glioma. For these TCRs, the target antigens are not known. This sample's time point: week 11, during vaccination. Each vaccine dose was 300 ug of mutant IDH1 20-mer peptide, with topical imiquimod. Repertoires were generated with immunoSEQ multiplex PCR, while TCRdb's copy carries only in-frame clones and drops some. The sample lists tens of thousands of clones, less than 80% seen once, with around 8% in the top ten. The sample in question was PBMCs, obtained from a glioma patient whose treatment included an IDH1 peptide vaccine. Source of these receptors: a man between 40 and 49 years old with glioma.

The chain recombines TRBV18 with TRBJ2-5; 13 bases fit TRBD2. TRBJ2-7 explains the end of the DNA better; the J call may be wrong. Germline lookup yields CDR1 KGHSH and CDR2 LQKENI. The CDR3 is made up of 17 amino acids. The DNA for the CDR3 is TGTGCCAGCTCACTATCCGGGACTAGCGGGACCACCTACGAGCAGTACTTC. Translated, it gives CASSLSGTSGTTYEQYF.

The chain carries TRBV18 and TRBJ1-1; weak D call: TRBD1 (5 bases). The CDR3 contains 17 residues. Trimming took 1 base from V and 4 from J, leaving 19 bases between them. CDR1 is KGHSH and CDR2 is LQKENI in the germline V gene. CDR3 amino acids: CASSPRLGVQGVTEAFF. The CDR3 DNA is TGTGCCAGCTCACCACGGCTGGGGGTTCAGGGTGTCACTGAAGCTTTCTTT.

In its sample, this clone was seen a few times. The J gene is TRBJ2-1, the V gene TRBV11-2; 9 nucleotides match TRBD2. After removal of 5 bases from V and 6 bases from J, the junction contained 5 bases not matched to a gene. Germline values: CDR1 SGHAT, CDR2 FQNNGV. This CDR3 is built from 14 residues. The CDR3 DNA is TGTGCCAGCAGCCCGACTAGCGGAGGCAATGAGCAGTTCTTC. Amino acids: CASSPTSGGNEQFF.

The rearrangement uses TRBV7-9 and TRBJ2-3, with D possibly TRBD2 on 6 matching bases. Germline V gives CDR1 SEHNR, CDR2 FQNEAQ (reference sequence). This CDR3 is built from 14 residues. Trimming left V 3 bases short and J 2 bases short, with 9 bases between. The chain's CDR3 is CASSLEGNTDTQYF. In DNA form, the CDR3 reads TGTGCCAGCAGCTTGGAGGGGAACACAGATACGCAGTATTTT.

The chain links TRBV6-6 to TRBJ2-7; maybe TRBD2 (5 bases). The CDR3 is made up of 16 amino acids. Germline loops: CDR1 MNHNY, CDR2 SVGAGI (reference sequence). Trimming stripped 0 bases from V and 2 bases from J, with 14 bases between. In DNA form, the CDR3 reads TGTGCCAGCAGTTACTCTGTCGCGGGCGGCCCCTACGAGCAGTACTTC. Amino acids: CASSYSVAGGPYEQYF.

The rearrangement joins TRBV7-9 to TRBJ2-2, with 7 bases matching TRBD2. The J segment lost 0 bases and the V segment lost 3 bases, leaving 4 bases of the junction unmatched. Germline CDR1 SEHNR, CDR2 FQNEAQ (reference sequence). The CDR3 consists of 16 residues. CDR3 sequence: CASSFGAGSNTGELFF. Here the CDR3 DNA reads TGTGCCAGCAGCTTCGGAGCGGGATCGAACACCGGGGAGCTGTTTTTT. The complete variable domain, with remaining parts taken from reference TRBV7-9 and TRBJ2-2, reads DTGVSQNPRHKITKRGQNVTFRCDPISEHNRLYWYRQTLGQGPEFLTYFQNEAQLEKSRLLSDRFSAERPKGSFSTLEIQRTEQGDSAMYLCASSFGAGSNTGELFFGEGSRLTVL.

This clone was counted a single time. The chain uses TRBV5-4 and TRBJ2-3, with 9 bases identical to TRBD2. Germline V gene lookup returns CDR1 SGHNT and CDR2 YYREEE (reference sequence). This CDR3 has 17 residues. Unmatched junction bases numbered 10, after V lost 0 bases and J lost 5 bases. The CDR3 bases are TGTGCCAGCAGCTTGGTGGGCGGGAGGGCCCAGGGAGATACGCAGTATTTT. It encodes CASSLVGGRAQGDTQYF.

This chain links TRBV6-1 with TRBJ2-3; D call uncertain. The CDR3 is made up of 15 amino acids. CDR1 MNHNS and CDR2 SASEGT come from the germline V gene. With 3 bases removed from V and 4 bases from J, the gap between germline ends came to 14 bases. The CDR3 bases are TGTGCCAGCAGTGAGATGGGTTTTCGGGCAGATACGCAGTATTTT. It yields the protein CASSEMGFRADTQYF.

The rearrangement links TRBV19 to TRBJ1-2; possibly TRBD1 for D (6 bases). The germline V gene encodes CDR1 LNHDA and CDR2 SQIVND (reference sequence). The CDR3 contains 16 residues. V lost 3 bases to trimming and J lost 2 bases, with 16 bases between them. CDR3 bases: TGTGCCAGTAGTATCATCAGGGGAACCTCAAACTATGGCTACACCTTC. Translation: CASSIIRGTSNYGYTF.

This chain links TRBV5-1 with TRBJ1-1; a weak D match, TRBD1 (5 bases). CDR1 is SGHRS, CDR2 YFSETQ, per germline. V was pared by 3 bases and J by 4 bases, with 13 bases between. The CDR3 extends over 14 amino acids. The CDR3 region has the DNA TGCGCCAGCAGCTGGGCGGGGAGGGGCACTGAAGCTTTCTTT. It codes for CASSWAGRGTEAFF.

This clone was seen a few times. J is TRBJ1-1 and V is TRBV7-9; D ambiguous. Germline V gene lookup returns CDR1 SEHNR and CDR2 FQNEAQ (reference sequence). Trimming cost V 3 bases and J 0 bases, with 5 bases left between them. The CDR3 sequence is 13 residues long. The CDR3 loop is CASSFSVNTEAFF. CDR3 nucleotide sequence: TGTGCCAGCAGCTTTTCAGTGAACACTGAAGCTTTCTTT.